This entry lists 31 T cell receptor beta chains sequenced from one sample in a study of blood T cell repertoires in COVID-19. Data came from immunoSEQ multiplex PCR; TCRdb stores just in-frame clones and leaves some out. The table includes approximately 74,000 clones, around 89% detected once. Input material: peripheral blood. These receptors came from an older woman with acute or convalescent COVID-19.

The J gene is TRBJ1-4, the V gene TRBV28; maybe TRBD1 (5 bases). The CDR3 covers 15 residues. From germline, CDR1 is MDHEN and CDR2 SYDVKM. V lost 5 bases and J 6 bases, leaving 16 bases between the germline ends. The CDR3 DNA sequence: TGTGCCAGCAGTCTGACGATGGGGGGAGATGAAAAACTGTTTTTT. This gives the protein CASSLTMGGDEKLFF. Looking up the rest from reference TRBV28 and TRBJ1-4 gives the full variable domain: DVKVTQSSRYLVKRTGEKVFLECVQDMDHENMFWYRQDPGLGLRLIYFSYDVKMKEKGDIPEGYSVSREKKERFSLILESASTNQTSMYLCASSLTMGGDEKLFFGSGTQLSVL.

In this sample, this clone turned up once. The gene calls are TRBV29-1 and TRBJ2-7, with 7 bases matching TRBD1. Germline-derived CDR1 and CDR2 are SQVTM and ANQGSEA. After removal of 8 bases from V and 3 bases from J, the junction contained 13 bases not matched to a gene. This CDR3 region has 14 residues. The CDR3 loop is CSTDGQGVSYEQYV. CDR3 bases: TGCAGCACCGATGGGCAGGGGGTAAGCTACGAGCAGTACGTC.

This clone was seen only once. V and J are TRBV4-1 and TRBJ1-1; D uncertain. The germline V gene has CDR1 MGHRA and CDR2 YSYEKL. The CDR3 consists of 13 residues. The germline V and J ends were trimmed by 1 base and 3 bases, with 6 bases remaining between them. The CDR3 DNA follows: TGCGCCAGCAGCCAAGTTGTATACACTGAAGCTTTCTTT. It yields the protein CASSQVVYTEAFF.

This clone occurred once. The chain has TRBV6-5 and TRBJ1-1; possibly TRBD1 for D (6 bases). The germline V gene has CDR1 MNHEY and CDR2 SVGAGI. The V gene lost 2 bases and the J gene lost 3 bases, with 16 bases spanning the gap. This CDR3 is 16 amino acids long. The CDR3 loop is CASSYHLQGADTEAFF. CDR3 DNA: TGTGCCAGCAGTTACCACCTACAGGGTGCGGACACTGAAGCTTTCTTT.

This chain uses TRBV11-3 with TRBJ2-1; 8 nucleotides match TRBD2. Germline-derived CDR1 and CDR2 are SGHNT and YENEEA. The CDR3 is 15 residues long. The junction had 10 bases not matched to a gene; V was cut back by 3 bases and J by 9 bases. CDR3 DNA: TGTGCCAGCAGCTTCTCGACGGGAGGGCCGAGTGAGCAGTTCTTC. Protein product: CASSFSTGGPSEQFF.

The chain employs TRBV6-6 and TRBJ2-1; 9 positions match TRBD2. The length of the CDR3 is 15 residues. The trim removed 2 bases at V and 7 bases at J, leaving 6 bases unmatched. In germline, CDR1 is MNHNY, CDR2 SVGAGI (reference sequence). The CDR3 spells CASSYVAGGPNEQFF. DNA of the CDR3: TGTGCCAGCAGTTACGTGGCGGGAGGGCCGAATGAGCAGTTCTTC.

The CDR3 DNA reads TGTGCCAGCAGATCCGGTACAGGTGGCAATCAGCCCCAGCATTTT. Encoded protein: CASRSGTGGNQPQHF. The J gene is TRBJ1-5, the V gene TRBV27; D perhaps matches TRBD1 (5 bases). The CDR3 is made up of 15 amino acids. The germline V gene has CDR1 MNHEY and CDR2 SMNVEV (reference sequence). V lost 6 bases to trimming and J lost 2 bases, with 14 bases between them.

This clone was counted a few times. The genes are TRBV7-9 and TRBJ2-1, with 9 bases that match TRBD2. The germline CDR1 and CDR2 sequences are SEHNR and FQNEAQ (reference sequence). CDR3 length equals 17 residues. The V segment lost 2 bases and the J segment 0 bases; nucleotides outside the gene matches: 5. The CDR3 DNA reads TGTGCCAGCAGCTTACTGCGGGGGGGGAGCTCCTACAATGAGCAGTTCTTC. As protein: CASSLLRGGSSYNEQFF.

V and J are TRBV29-1 and TRBJ2-3; D perhaps matches TRBD2 (5 bases). Germline V lookup: CDR1 SQVTM, CDR2 ANQGSEA. The CDR3 loop spans 13 amino acids. Trimming stripped 4 bases from V and 4 bases from J, with 12 bases between. CDR3 in amino acids: CSVGTSSSDTQYF. CDR3 nucleotide sequence: TGCAGCGTTGGGACCTCTAGCTCAGATACGCAGTATTTT.

The J gene is TRBJ2-1, the V gene TRBV3-1 (or the pseudogene TRBV3-2); tentatively, D is TRBD2 (7 bases). This CDR3 contains 15 residues. CDR1 is LGHDT, CDR2 YNNKEL, per germline (reference sequence). V lost 1 base, J lost 6 bases, and 13 bases lay in between. CDR3 nucleotides: TGTGCCAGCAGCCAAGCTGGAGGGGGGGGCAATGAGCAGTTCTTC. Amino acids: CASSQAGGGGNEQFF.

This chain joins TRBV18 and TRBJ2-5, with TRBD2 matching over 7 bases. The CDR3 length is 16 residues. Losses at the gene ends were 2 bases for V and 2 bases for J; bases not matched to a gene: 8. CDR1 and CDR2 from the germline V gene are KGHSH and LQKENI. The CDR3 reads CASSPSVLAHQETQYF. As DNA, the CDR3 is TGTGCCAGCTCACCATCGGTACTAGCGCATCAAGAGACCCAGTACTTC. The full variable domain, rest sourced from reference TRBV18 and TRBJ2-5, is NAGVMQNPRHLVRRRGQEARLRCSPMKGHSHVYWYRQLPEEGLKFMVYLQKENIIDESGMPKERFSAEFPKEGPSILRIQQVVRGDSAAYFCASSPSVLAHQETQYFGPGTRLLVL.

The J gene is TRBJ1-1, the V gene TRBV28; possibly TRBD1 for D (5 bases). V lost 2 bases and J lost 2, with 15 bases in between. This CDR3 has 16 residues. Looked up from germline, CDR1 is MDHEN and CDR2 is SYDVKM. As DNA, the CDR3 is TGTGCCAGCAGTTTACTCACGGCGGGGGGAAACACTGAAGCTTTCTTT. Translation: CASSLLTAGGNTEAFF. The variable domain in full, with the rest retrieved from reference TRBV28 and TRBJ1-1, is DVKVTQSSRYLVKRTGEKVFLECVQDMDHENMFWYRQDPGLGLRLIYFSYDVKMKEKGDIPEGYSVSREKKERFSLILESASTNQTSMYLCASSLLTAGGNTEAFFGQGTRLTVV.

This clone has only one observation. V is TRBV7-9 and J is TRBJ2-2, with 9 nucleotides matching TRBD1. The CDR3 is made up of 14 amino acids. CDR1 SEHNR and CDR2 FQNEAQ come from the germline V gene (reference sequence). The V gene end was trimmed by 5 bases and the J gene end by 5 bases; junction bases not matched to a gene: 3. For the CDR3, the DNA is TGTGCCAGCAGCCTGGGACAGGGAACCGGGGAGCTGTTTTTT. Its protein is CASSLGQGTGELFF. Together with reference TRBV7-9 and TRBJ2-2, the CDR3 gives the full variable domain: DTGVSQNPRHKITKRGQNVTFRCDPISEHNRLYWYRQTLGQGPEFLTYFQNEAQLEKSRLLSDRFSAERPKGSFSTLEIQRTEQGDSAMYLCASSLGQGTGELFFGEGSRLTVL.

The rearrangement uses TRBV6-1 and TRBJ1-2; D uncertain. This CDR3 is built from 15 residues. Trimming pared 0 bases from V and 5 bases from J, leaving 13 bases between. Germline lookup yields CDR1 MNHNS and CDR2 SASEGT. The CDR3 coding sequence is TGTGCCAGCAGTGAAGCGCTCTTGAGGGAGTATGGCTACACCTTC. This encodes CASSEALLREYGYTF.

The chain employs TRBV25-1 and TRBJ2-4; possibly TRBD1 for D (6 bases). The CDR3 covers 18 residues. CDR1 MGHDK and CDR2 SYGVNS come from the germline V gene. Trimming took 4 bases from V and 6 from J, leaving 25 bases between them. This CDR3 is CASSASPSSTGHLNIQYF. DNA of the CDR3: TGTGCCAGCAGTGCCAGCCCTTCCTCAACGGGACACTTAAACATTCAGTACTTC.

The chain is built from TRBV9 and TRBJ1-2, with TRBD1 identical over 8 bases. V was pared by 0 bases and J by 2 bases, with 6 bases of the junction left unmatched. CDR3 size: 16 residues. From germline, CDR1 is SGDLS and CDR2 YYNGEE. The chain's CDR3 is CASSVDPGGANYGYTF. DNA of the CDR3: TGTGCCAGCAGCGTAGACCCAGGGGGCGCGAACTATGGCTACACCTTC.

V usage is TRBV5-1 and J usage is TRBJ2-1; the D gene is possibly TRBD2 (6 bases). V lost 2 bases and J 4 bases, leaving 19 bases between the germline ends. The CDR3 consists of 17 residues. Per the germline V gene, CDR1 is SGHRS and CDR2 is YFSETQ. In nucleotides, the CDR3 is TGCGCCAGCAGCTTTCCTCGGGGGACCGGAAGTTACAATGAGCAGTTCTTC. This translates into CASSFPRGTGSYNEQFF.

The chain couples TRBV6-2 or TRBV6-3 to TRBJ1-1; possible D gene TRBD1, 6 bases. This CDR3 contains 14 residues. V was cut by 4 bases and J by 1 base, with 10 bases left in between. CDR1 MNHEY and CDR2 SVGEGT come from the germline V gene. The CDR3 here is CASSSRTANTEAFF. CDR3 nucleotide sequence: TGTGCCAGCAGTTCCAGGACAGCGAACACTGAAGCTTTCTTT.

The count of this clone is one. CDR3 residues: CANGRDTYNSPLHF. CDR3 in DNA: TGTGCGAACGGAAGGGACACCTATAATTCACCCCTCCACTTT. The chain carries TRBV2 and TRBJ1-6; possibly TRBD1 for D (6 bases). The germline V gene has CDR1 SNHLY and CDR2 FYNNEI. The CDR3 spans 14 residues.

The V gene is TRBV19, the J gene TRBJ1-2; 7 positions agree with TRBD1. The CDR3 has 14 amino acids. In germline, CDR1 is LNHDA, CDR2 SQIVND (reference sequence). The J segment lost 0 bases and the V segment lost 7 bases, leaving 5 bases of the junction unmatched. CDR3 protein: CASIPTGTNYGYTF. The CDR3 nucleotides read TGTGCCAGTATCCCGACAGGGACTAACTATGGCTACACCTTC.

As DNA, the CDR3 is TGTGCCAGTGCACAGGGTGCGTCTGGAAACACCATATATTTT. As protein: CASAQGASGNTIYF. V and J are TRBV6-5 and TRBJ1-3, with D possibly TRBD1 on 6 matching bases. Trimming took off 9 bases at V and 1 base at J, with 13 bases between the two ends. There are 14 residues in the CDR3. The germline CDR1 and CDR2 sequences are MNHEY and SVGAGI.

This clone was seen more than once but under ten times. V and J are TRBV28 and TRBJ1-3; 10 nucleotides agree with TRBD1. Germline CDR1 MDHEN, CDR2 SYDVKM. The J segment lost 4 bases and the V segment lost 6 bases, leaving 0 bases of the junction unmatched. CDR3 length: 13 amino acids. The CDR3 protein is CASRTGGGNTIYF. The CDR3 bases are TGTGCCAGCAGGACAGGGGGCGGAAACACCATATATTTT. Looking up the rest from reference TRBV28 and TRBJ1-3 gives the full variable domain: DVKVTQSSRYLVKRTGEKVFLECVQDMDHENMFWYRQDPGLGLRLIYFSYDVKMKEKGDIPEGYSVSREKKERFSLILESASTNQTSMYLCASRTGGGNTIYFGEGSWLTVV.

This chain links TRBV5-4 with TRBJ2-4; 7 nucleotides align to TRBD2. The CDR3 is made up of 15 amino acids. Trimming took 2 bases from V and 3 from J; bases not matched to a gene: 5. Germline lookup yields CDR1 SGHNT and CDR2 YYREEE (reference sequence). CDR3 coding DNA: TGTGCCAGCAGCTTTCGGGGGAGGGACAAAAACATTCAGTACTTC. Translation gives CASSFRGRDKNIQYF.

The CDR3 protein is CASSDGGETQYF. In DNA, the CDR3 is TGCGCCAGCAGTGACGGAGGGGAGACCCAGTACTTC. The rearrangement links TRBV10-1 to TRBJ2-5; a weak D match, TRBD2 (6 bases). The CDR3 sequence is 12 residues long. The germline V gene has CDR1 WNHNN and CDR2 SYGVQD (reference sequence). Trimming left V 3 bases short and J 5 bases short, with 7 bases between.

This chain joins TRBV7-2 and TRBJ1-2; 9 bases align to TRBD1. CDR3 length: 18 residues. Germline loops: CDR1 SGHTA, CDR2 FQGNSA. Losses at the gene ends were 5 bases for V and 4 bases for J; bases not matched to a gene: 17. CDR3 in amino acids: CASSPTTSGTGRGYGYTF. DNA for the CDR3: TGTGCCAGCAGCCCCACCACCTCGGGGACAGGGCGAGGCTATGGCTACACCTTC.

This sequence joins TRBV15 and TRBJ1-2; the match to TRBD1 covers 8 bases. V dropped 0 bases and J dropped 11; count of bases not matched to a gene: 11. Germline loops: CDR1 LNHNV, CDR2 YYDKDF (reference sequence). The CDR3 is 15 amino acids. The CDR3 bases are TGTGCCACCAGCAGAGATCTCGACAGGGGTCCTGGGTACACCTTC. It yields the protein CATSRDLDRGPGYTF. Variable domain in full (rest from reference TRBV15 and TRBJ1-2): DAMVIQNPRYQVTQFGKPVTLSCSQTLNHNVMYWYQQKSSQAPKLLFHYYDKDFNNEADTPDNFQSRRPNTSFCFLDIRSPGLGDTAMYLCATSRDLDRGPGYTFGSGTRLTVV.

The chain links TRBV5-1 to TRBJ1-6; 8 bases map to TRBD1. The CDR3 has 15 amino acids. Germline assignment: CDR1 SGHRS and CDR2 YFSETQ. Trimming cost V 3 bases and J 10 bases; bases outside gene matches: 9. CDR3 coding DNA: TGCGCCAGCAGCTCGACAGGGGTATCAGGGTCACCCCTCCACTTT. Residues: CASSSTGVSGSPLHF.

The chain carries TRBV30 and TRBJ1-3; D gene unclear. Germline CDR1 and CDR2: GTSNPN and SVGIG (reference sequence). The CDR3 contains 12 residues. Trimming pared 1 base from V and 3 bases from J, leaving 4 bases between. The chain's CDR3 is CAWSDLGNTIYF. In DNA, the CDR3 is TGTGCCTGGAGTGATCTTGGAAACACCATATATTTT.

V gene TRBV19 combines with J gene TRBJ2-1; 11 bases are shared with TRBD2. The germline CDR1 and CDR2 sequences are LNHDA and SQIVND (reference sequence). The CDR3 totals 15 residues. Germline trimming cut 5 bases from V and 6 bases from J; bases unmatched to any gene: 6. The CDR3: CASSYGTSGSNEQFF. In DNA, the CDR3 is TGTGCCAGTAGTTACGGGACTAGCGGTTCCAATGAGCAGTTCTTC.

The chain is built from TRBV4-3 and TRBJ1-3; D uncertain. The germline gives CDR1 LGHNA, CDR2 YSLEER. The ends were cut back, 0 bases at V and 4 bases at J, with 13 bases in the middle. The CDR3 is made up of 16 amino acids. CDR3 DNA: TGCGCCAGCAGCCAAGACCCCCTGCGCCCCGGAAACACCATATATTTT. This encodes CASSQDPLRPGNTIYF.

The V and J genes are TRBV15 and TRBJ2-1; possibly TRBD2 for D (5 bases). The CDR3 is made up of 21 amino acids. V lost 0 bases, J lost 0 bases, and 24 bases lay in between. Germline V gives CDR1 LNHNV, CDR2 YYDKDF (reference sequence). The CDR3 region is CATSRDRKRTKSGSSYNEQFF. The CDR3 nucleotides are TGTGCCACCAGCAGAGATCGGAAGCGGACCAAAAGTGGGAGCTCCTACAATGAGCAGTTCTTC. Variable domain in full (rest from reference TRBV15 and TRBJ2-1): DAMVIQNPRYQVTQFGKPVTLSCSQTLNHNVMYWYQQKSSQAPKLLFHYYDKDFNNEADTPDNFQSRRPNTSFCFLDIRSPGLGDTAMYLCATSRDRKRTKSGSSYNEQFFGPGTRLTVL.